The source of this T cell receptor beta chain is a study of CD8 T cells in ankylosing spondylitis. Molecular-barcoded quantitative 5'-RACE produced these TCR beta libraries. A single record per CDR3 protein comes from TCRdb applying MiXCR to the 5' RACE reads. The profile shows about 310,000 distinct CDR3 sequences, less than 25% of them singletons. With regard to this clonotype: Its specificity is not known.

Study findings and constraints: Significant enrichment of disease-linked clones was reported in matched ankylosing spondylitis synovial fluid. Previously reported in reactive arthritis synovial fluid and blood were some of the motif variants. Apparently characteristic of ankylosing spondylitis blood was a TCR beta motif (eight highly homologous variants).

The CDR3 length is 12 residues. Germline CDR1 is LGHDT and CDR2 is YNNKEL (reference sequence). V lost 3 bases to trimming and J lost 11 bases; unmatched junction nucleotides: 5. The sequencing sample was made of blood, either unsorted or a sorted T cell fraction (not recorded which). This clonotype was sampled from a female donor with ankylosing spondylitis or in good health (not recorded which). The chain carries TRBV3-1 and TRBJ1-1; 8 nucleotides agree with TRBD1. The CDR3 protein is CASSQTGAGAFF. In DNA form, the CDR3 reads TGTGCCAGCAGCCAGACAGGGGCGGGGGCTTTCTTT.